Here is one TCR beta chain with its context. Its antigen remains unidentified. These data are taken from a study of CD8+ T cells in alopecia areata. Study-level points and caveats: Within the top 100, expanded CD8+ clones significantly decreased with tofacitinib, as did scalp clonality.

Treatment noted: oral pan-JAK inhibitor, 5-10 mg twice daily. It was cDNA, reverse transcribed from extracted RNA, that served as the sequencing template. Repertoires were generated with immunoSEQ multiplex PCR, while TCRdb's copy carries only in-frame clones and drops some. The sample includes roughly 220,000 clones, just over 65% of them seen just once. The length of the CDR3 is 13 residues. Trimming cost V 8 bases and J 4 bases, with 17 bases left between them. Germline V CDR1 and CDR2: SQVTM, ANQGSEA. This rearrangement joins TRBV29-1 to TRBJ1-2, with D maybe TRBD1 (5 bases). The clonotype was recovered from a human donor with alopecia areata. This sample comprised CD4+ T cells sorted from blood, obtained between weeks 43 and 45, from a patient treated with tofacitinib. The DNA of the CDR3 is TGCAGCACAAGTCAAGATGGGGCCTATGGCTACACCTTC. It codes for CSTSQDGAYGYTF.